Listed below are T cell receptor beta chains from one sample, sequenced in a study of T cells in Graves' hyperthyroidism and ophthalmopathy. TCRdb processed the multiplex PCR reads anew with MiXCR; each CDR3 protein has one entry. The sample includes around 500,000 distinct CDR3 sequences, approximately 14% of them seen just once. Sequencing was done on a sample of blood. The receptors here all came from a woman in her late teens or twenties with Graves' hyperthyroidism. Each CDR3 is given with its conserved first and last residue. D genes are given only for firm matches. Not every row has a clone size; where given, it reads once, few, many or a size class.

clone_size d_call j_call v_call cdr3_nt cdr3_aa
- - TRBJ2-3 TRBV11-1 TGTGCCAGCAGCGTTGAAAGAAATACGCAGTATTTT CASSVERNTQYF
many TRBD1 TRBJ2-5 TRBV12-5 TGTGCTAGTGGTTTAGGGGACCGGGGACAGAGGGAGACCCAGTACTTC CASGLGDRGQRETQYF
many - TRBJ1-1 TRBV6-5 TGTGCCAGCAGTTACTCCGCTGACACTGAAGCTTTCTTT CASSYSADTEAFF
many - TRBJ1-1 TRBV6-1 TGTGCCAGCAGTGAAGCGAAACTAACAGCCAATCCTACTGAAGCTTTCTTT CASSEAKLTANPTEAFF
many - TRBJ1-5 TRBV6-1 TGTGCCAGCAGTAACCACTACTCTGGACGGTACAAACAGCCCCAGCATTTT CASSNHYSGRYKQPQHF
many - TRBJ1-2 TRBV10-3 TGTGCCATCAGTGAGTCGGGCGGTTTGGTAAACTATGGCTACACCTTC CAISESGGLVNYGYTF
many TRBD2 TRBJ2-7 TRBV9 TGTGCCAGCAGCGGAGAGGGACTAGCGGGAGCATTCGAGCAGTACTTC CASSGEGLAGAFEQYF
- TRBD1 TRBJ1-1 TRBV30 TGTGCCTGGAGAGTGCCAGGGACAGGGGACACTGAAGCTTTCTTT CAWRVPGTGDTEAFF
many - TRBJ2-5 TRBV5-1 TGCGCCAGCAGCTTGGACGGGACCCAGTACTTC CASSLDGTQYF
- - TRBJ1-2 TRBV6-2/TRBV6-3 TGTGCCAGCAGTTACTCTATGGGGGGCGCGGATGGCTACACCTTC CASSYSMGGADGYTF
- - TRBJ1-3 TRBV3-1 TGTGCCAGCAGCCAAGACAAGGGAAACACCATATATTTT CASSQDKGNTIYF
many - TRBJ2-1 TRBV14 TGTGCCAGCAGCCCCACCGGGACCAATGAGCAGTTCTTC CASSPTGTNEQFF
many TRBD1 TRBJ1-2 TRBV12-3/TRBV12-4 TGTGCCAGCAGCCCACAGGGGTTTAGCTATGGCTACACCTTC CASSPQGFSYGYTF
few - TRBJ1-5 TRBV6-1 TGTGCCAGCAGGGGGACATCCTCAGGGGGCAATCAGCCCCAGCATTTT CASRGTSSGGNQPQHF
- - TRBJ1-5 TRBV19 TGTGCCAGTACCCAGAATGGGGAAACCAATCAGCCCCAGCATTTT CASTQNGETNQPQHF
many TRBD1 TRBJ1-2 TRBV11-2 TGTGCCAGCAGCTATACAGGGGTTAACTATGGCTACACCTTC CASSYTGVNYGYTF
- - TRBJ2-6 TRBV4-1 TGCGCCAGCAGCCAAGGGAAGGTCTGGGATTACCCTGGGGCCAACGTCCTGACTTTC CASSQGKVWDYPGANVLTF
many TRBD2 TRBJ2-7 TRBV20-1 TGCAGTGCCAGACTAGCGGGAGGCTCCTACGAGCAGTACTTC CSARLAGGSYEQYF
many - TRBJ2-2 TRBV12-3/TRBV12-4 TGTGCCAGCAGTTGGGGACCGGGCGGGGAGCTGTTTTTT CASSWGPGGELFF
few - TRBJ1-1 TRBV29-1 TGCAGCGTCCCGGGAGGGAAGACTGAAGCTTTCTTT CSVPGGKTEAFF
many TRBD2 TRBJ2-7 TRBV5-1 TGCGCCAGCAGCGCGGGACTAGCGGGAGTAACGTACGAGCAGTACTTC CASSAGLAGVTYEQYF
- TRBD1 TRBJ1-5 TRBV6-5 TGTGCCAGCATTAGACAGGGTTTAAGCACAGATACGCAGCATTTT CASIRQGLSTDTQHF
many - TRBJ1-2 TRBV12-3/TRBV12-4 TGTGCCAGCAGTTTCAGAGGTGGCTACACCTTC CASSFRGGYTF
many - TRBJ2-2 TRBV12-3/TRBV12-4 TGTGCCTGCAAGCCAGGGTCGGACACCGGGGAGCTGTTTTTT CACKPGSDTGELFF
many - TRBJ2-7 TRBV11-3 TGTGCCAGCAGCTTAGTTACTGCTTACGAGCAGTACTTC CASSLVTAYEQYF
many TRBD1 TRBJ1-1 TRBV24-1 TGTGCCACCAGTGACTCAGGACAGGGGGACACTGAAGCTTTCTTT CATSDSGQGDTEAFF
- - TRBJ1-5 TRBV4-1 TGCGCCAGCAGCCAGGATCCGTATAGCAATCAGCCCCAGCATTTT CASSQDPYSNQPQHF
many - TRBJ1-2 TRBV3-1 TGTGCCTTCCATTCGGACCCCGCTCGAGGCTACACCTTC CAFHSDPARGYTF
few TRBD1 TRBJ1-2 TRBV29-1 TGCAGCGTTGAGCCGTATGACAGGGTTGATAGCTACACCTTC CSVEPYDRVDSYTF
- TRBD1 TRBJ1-1 TRBV29-1 TGCAGCATATGGACAGGGCTGGAGGGGGCTTTCTTT CSIWTGLEGAFF
few TRBD1 TRBJ1-6 TRBV7-3 TGTGCCACCGGACAGGGCGGCAATTCACCCCTCCACTTT CATGQGGNSPLHF
many TRBD2 TRBJ2-1 TRBV6-1 TGTGCCAGCATTCCTAGCGGGAAATACAATGAGCAGTTCTTC CASIPSGKYNEQFF
many TRBD1 TRBJ1-1 TRBV19 TGTGCCAGTAGTGGACAGGCTATGAACACTGAAGCTTTCTTT CASSGQAMNTEAFF
few - TRBJ2-1 TRBV5-1 TGCGCCAGCAGCTTACAGGTGGCAAATGAGCAGTTCTTC CASSLQVANEQFF
- - TRBJ2-1 TRBV12-3/TRBV12-4 TGTGCCAGCAGTTTAGAATTCACCGATGAGCAGTTCTTC CASSLEFTDEQFF
many - TRBJ2-5 TRBV20-1 TGCAGTGCTAGAGATAGTGGCAGTTCGGCCGACGGGACCCAGTACTTC CSARDSGSSADGTQYF
- TRBD2 TRBJ2-5 TRBV18 TGTGCCAGCTCACCATCGGGAGGGCCGGGTGAGACCCAGTACTTC CASSPSGGPGETQYF
many - TRBJ1-1 TRBV5-5 TGTGCCAGCAGTTACAGGGACCCCACTGAAGCTTTCTTT CASSYRDPTEAFF
many TRBD1 TRBJ1-2 TRBV24-1 TGTGCCACCAGTGATACCGGACAGGACTATGGCTACACCTTC CATSDTGQDYGYTF
few - TRBJ1-5 TRBV19 TGTGCCAGTAGTATAAAAGGGGGTCAGCCCCAGCATTTT CASSIKGGQPQHF
many TRBD1 TRBJ1-6 TRBV25-1 TGTGCCAGCAGTCCCCCAGACAGGGGGAATTCACCCCTCCACTTT CASSPPDRGNSPLHF
many - TRBJ1-1 TRBV12-3/TRBV12-4 TGTGCCAGCAGTTCGTATGAAGAAGCTTTCTTT CASSSYEEAFF
many - TRBJ1-1 TRBV28 TGTGCCAGCACCCCGGGGGGTATCACTGAAGCTTTCTTT CASTPGGITEAFF